The rows below give T cell receptor beta chains drawn from one sample of a study of control samples from healthy donors and cancer patients. TCRdb's copy holds only in-frame clones and misses some; the assay was immunoSEQ multiplex PCR. The table lists under 300,000 clones, over 70% of them singletons. The sequencing sample was made of PBMCs. These receptors were taken from an older woman with lung cancer. The CDR3 runs from the conserved cysteine through the conserved F or W. The order of the fields is J gene, V gene, D gene, clone size, CDR3 protein, CDR3 DNA. The D gene is left open where the match is weak. Some rows have no size entry. The others give once, few or many, or a class for an expanded clone.

J gene: TRBJ1-5
V gene: TRBV6-5
D gene: -
clone size: -
CDR3 protein: CASSYSWTPGIQPQHF
CDR3 DNA: TGTGCCAGCAGTTACTCTTGGACACCGGGGATTCAGCCCCAGCATTTT

J gene: TRBJ2-3
V gene: TRBV10-3
D gene: -
clone size: -
CDR3 protein: CAIREEGGTDTQYF
CDR3 DNA: TGTGCCATCAGAGAGGAGGGGGGCACAGATACGCAGTATTTT

J gene: TRBJ2-1
V gene: TRBV7-9
D gene: TRBD1
clone size: -
CDR3 protein: CASSLLSGQGADEQFF
CDR3 DNA: TGTGCCAGCAGCTTACTCTCGGGGCAGGGGGCCGATGAGCAGTTCTTC

J gene: TRBJ2-7
V gene: TRBV3-1/TRBV3-2
D gene: TRBD1
clone size: few
CDR3 protein: CASSRRDRAYEQYF
CDR3 DNA: TGTGCCAGCAGCCGTCGGGACAGGGCTTACGAGCAGTACTTC

J gene: TRBJ1-1
V gene: TRBV6-6
D gene: -
clone size: -
CDR3 protein: CASSPGGLVSFMNTEAFF
CDR3 DNA: TGTGCCAGCAGTCCGGGGGGTTTAGTCTCCTTCATGAACACTGAAGCTTTCTTT

J gene: TRBJ1-5
V gene: TRBV27
D gene: -
clone size: -
CDR3 protein: CASSSPGERQPQHF
CDR3 DNA: TGTGCCAGCAGTTCCCCAGGGGAGAGACAGCCCCAGCATTTT

J gene: TRBJ2-1
V gene: TRBV2
D gene: -
clone size: -
CDR3 protein: CASSRQDLIYNEQFF
CDR3 DNA: TGTGCCAGCAGTAGACAAGACCTAATATACAATGAGCAGTTCTTC

J gene: TRBJ2-1
V gene: TRBV24-1
D gene: -
clone size: few
CDR3 protein: CATSENTGYNEQFF
CDR3 DNA: TGTGCCACCAGTGAGAACACAGGGTACAATGAGCAGTTCTTC

J gene: TRBJ1-1
V gene: TRBV2
D gene: -
clone size: once
CDR3 protein: CASSVGGWDTEAFF
CDR3 DNA: TGTGCCAGCAGTGTGGGGGGCTGGGACACTGAAGCTTTCTTT

J gene: TRBJ1-5
V gene: TRBV10-2
D gene: -
clone size: -
CDR3 protein: CASSWGQNNQPQHF
CDR3 DNA: TGCGCCAGCAGTTGGGGTCAGAACAATCAGCCCCAGCATTTT

J gene: TRBJ2-6
V gene: TRBV2
D gene: -
clone size: -
CDR3 protein: CASSEALLGANVLTF
CDR3 DNA: TGTGCCAGCAGTGAAGCACTACTCGGGGCCAACGTCCTGACTTTC

J gene: TRBJ2-1
V gene: TRBV9
D gene: -
clone size: -
CDR3 protein: CASSSRWGTDSSNEQFF
CDR3 DNA: TGTGCCAGCAGCTCAAGATGGGGGACCGACAGCTCCAATGAGCAGTTCTTC

J gene: TRBJ2-1
V gene: TRBV25-1
D gene: TRBD2
clone size: once
CDR3 protein: CASRVRGTSGRNEQFF
CDR3 DNA: TGTGCCAGCCGGGTTCGGGGGACTAGCGGGAGAAATGAGCAGTTCTTC

J gene: TRBJ2-5
V gene: TRBV5-1
D gene: TRBD1
clone size: -
CDR3 protein: CASSFPRDRLYQETQYF
CDR3 DNA: TGCGCCAGCAGCTTCCCCCGGGACAGACTGTACCAAGAGACCCAGTACTTC

J gene: TRBJ1-5
V gene: TRBV6-5
D gene: -
clone size: -
CDR3 protein: CASSPGRRPQHF
CDR3 DNA: TGTGCCAGCAGCCCAGGGAGGAGGCCCCAGCATTTT

J gene: TRBJ2-7
V gene: TRBV10-3
D gene: -
clone size: -
CDR3 protein: CATAPGSSHYEQYF
CDR3 DNA: TGTGCCACCGCTCCGGGATCATCCCACTACGAGCAGTACTTC

J gene: TRBJ2-1
V gene: TRBV7-8
D gene: TRBD2
clone size: once
CDR3 protein: CASSLASGRSYNEQFF
CDR3 DNA: TGTGCCAGCAGCTTAGCTAGCGGGCGCTCCTACAATGAGCAGTTCTTC

J gene: TRBJ1-1
V gene: TRBV29-1
D gene: -
clone size: -
CDR3 protein: CSSNVNTEAFF
CDR3 DNA: TGCAGCTCTAACGTGAACACTGAAGCTTTCTTT

J gene: TRBJ2-3
V gene: TRBV7-2
D gene: TRBD1
clone size: -
CDR3 protein: CASSFDRVADTQYF
CDR3 DNA: TGTGCCAGCAGCTTTGACAGGGTGGCAGATACGCAGTATTTT

J gene: TRBJ1-2
V gene: TRBV29-1
D gene: TRBD1
clone size: few
CDR3 protein: CSVSRIQGAYTF
CDR3 DNA: TGCAGCGTTTCTCGGATACAGGGGGCCTACACCTTC

J gene: TRBJ2-5
V gene: TRBV18
D gene: -
clone size: -
CDR3 protein: CASSPSQETQYF
CDR3 DNA: TGTGCCAGCTCACCCTCACAAGAGACCCAGTACTTC

J gene: TRBJ1-2
V gene: TRBV6-5
D gene: -
clone size: -
CDR3 protein: CASTNRDEGYTF
CDR3 DNA: TGTGCCAGCACGAACAGGGATGAAGGCTACACCTTC

J gene: TRBJ2-7
V gene: TRBV7-8
D gene: -
clone size: -
CDR3 protein: CASSLSYEQYF
CDR3 DNA: TGTGCCAGCAGCTTATCGTACGAGCAGTACTTC

J gene: TRBJ2-5
V gene: TRBV6-1
D gene: -
clone size: -
CDR3 protein: CASSEARLKETQYF
CDR3 DNA: TGTGCCAGCAGTGAAGCGCGGTTAAAGGAGACCCAGTACTTC

J gene: TRBJ1-4
V gene: TRBV6-6
D gene: -
clone size: -
CDR3 protein: CASSYLGQKNEKLFF
CDR3 DNA: TGTGCCAGCAGTTATTTGGGTCAGAAAAATGAAAAACTGTTTTTT

J gene: TRBJ1-5
V gene: TRBV19
D gene: -
clone size: -
CDR3 protein: CASSGPPGEPQHF
CDR3 DNA: TGTGCCAGTAGTGGACCGCCAGGTGAGCCCCAGCATTTT

J gene: TRBJ1-1
V gene: TRBV7-9
D gene: -
clone size: -
CDR3 protein: CASSSTGPEAFF
CDR3 DNA: TGTGCCAGCAGCTCAACAGGGCCTGAAGCTTTCTTT

J gene: TRBJ2-2
V gene: TRBV9
D gene: -
clone size: -
CDR3 protein: CASSVRGANTGELFF
CDR3 DNA: TGTGCCAGCAGCGTACGCGGAGCGAACACCGGGGAGCTGTTTTTT

J gene: TRBJ2-1
V gene: TRBV11-2
D gene: TRBD2
clone size: -
CDR3 protein: CASRRSGESSYNEQFF
CDR3 DNA: TGTGCCAGCAGGCGTAGCGGGGAAAGTTCCTACAATGAGCAGTTCTTC

J gene: TRBJ2-5
V gene: TRBV24-1
D gene: -
clone size: -
CDR3 protein: CATSDSGPGTMGETQYF
CDR3 DNA: TGTGCCACCAGTGACTCTGGCCCAGGGACCATGGGAGAGACCCAGTACTTC

J gene: TRBJ2-2
V gene: TRBV9
D gene: -
clone size: -
CDR3 protein: CASSPPGAGGNTGELFF
CDR3 DNA: TGTGCCAGCTCTCCCCCGGGGGCAGGCGGAAACACCGGGGAGCTGTTTTTT

J gene: TRBJ2-7
V gene: TRBV6-5
D gene: -
clone size: -
CDR3 protein: CASSYSKVGVYEQYF
CDR3 DNA: TGTGCCAGCAGTTACTCGAAGGTCGGCGTTTACGAGCAGTACTTC

J gene: TRBJ2-3
V gene: TRBV5-1
D gene: TRBD2
clone size: few
CDR3 protein: CASSSVGLVDTQYF
CDR3 DNA: TGCGCCAGCAGCTCCGTAGGACTAGTTGATACGCAGTATTTT

J gene: TRBJ1-2
V gene: TRBV6-5
D gene: -
clone size: -
CDR3 protein: CASGGPDRFYGYTF
CDR3 DNA: TGTGCCAGCGGGGGACCCGACAGATTCTATGGCTACACCTTC

J gene: TRBJ1-2
V gene: TRBV27
D gene: TRBD1
clone size: -
CDR3 protein: CASSYNDRGGGYTF
CDR3 DNA: TGTGCCAGCAGTTACAACGACAGGGGTGGTGGCTACACCTTC

J gene: TRBJ1-5
V gene: TRBV6-6
D gene: -
clone size: -
CDR3 protein: CASKGYSNQPQHF
CDR3 DNA: TGTGCCAGCAAGGGTTATAGCAATCAGCCCCAGCATTTT

J gene: TRBJ2-2
V gene: TRBV2
D gene: -
clone size: -
CDR3 protein: CASSPPGRGELFF
CDR3 DNA: TGTGCCAGCAGCCCCCCGGGTCGCGGGGAGCTGTTTTTT

J gene: TRBJ2-2
V gene: TRBV10-2
D gene: TRBD2
clone size: -
CDR3 protein: CASRAGLADTGELFF
CDR3 DNA: TGCGCCAGCAGAGCGGGACTAGCGGACACCGGGGAGCTGTTTTTT